The 23 T cell receptor beta chains in this list originate from one sample, sequenced in a study of blood T cell repertoires in COVID-19. Method: immunoSEQ multiplex PCR; TCRdb's copy keeps in-frame clones and lacks some. This sample has more than 350,000 clones; 70% to 90% occur once, and the top ten carry about 3%. The sequenced material came from peripheral blood. The source is a woman in her thirties with COVID-19, enrolled during active disease.

The CDR3 DNA follows: TGTGCCAGCGAGTCAGATACGCAGTATTTT. Protein sequence: CASESDTQYF. The rearrangement uses TRBV2 and TRBJ2-3; D uncertain. Trimming pared 8 bases from V and 4 bases from J, leaving 4 bases between. This CDR3 spans 10 amino acids. CDR1 is SNHLY and CDR2 is FYNNEI in the germline V gene.

The CDR3 reads CASSQAWGGANVLTF. The CDR3 coding sequence is TGCGCCAGCAGCCAAGCATGGGGCGGGGCCAACGTCCTGACTTTC. The genes are TRBV4-1 and TRBJ2-6; a weak D match, TRBD1 (5 bases). With 1 base removed from V and 4 bases from J, the gap between germline ends came to 8 bases. The CDR3 consists of 15 residues. Germline CDR1 and CDR2: MGHRA and YSYEKL.

The chain is built from TRBV4-2 and TRBJ2-3, with 9 bases aligning to TRBD2. V lost 4 bases and J lost 5; bases outside the gene matches: 16. The CDR3 runs 18 residues. Germline V gene data show CDR1 as LGHNA and CDR2 as YNFKEQ. As DNA, the CDR3 is TGTGCCAGCAGCCCCCGGCCTGGCGGGGGGGCCAGGGAAGATACGCAGTATTTT. It translates to CASSPRPGGGAREDTQYF.

This chain links TRBV10-3 with TRBJ1-2; 8 bases fit TRBD1. J gave up 1 base and V 6 bases, and 4 bases lay outside the gene matches. This CDR3 has 14 residues. Germline lookup yields CDR1 ENHRY and CDR2 SYGVKD. The DNA for the CDR3 is TGTGCCATCAGCGAGACAGGGGATAACTATGGCTACACCTTC. It is translated as CAISETGDNYGYTF.

This chain joins TRBV19 and TRBJ1-2, with TRBD1 matching over 7 bases. The CDR3 loop spans 16 amino acids. Germline V gives CDR1 LNHDA, CDR2 SQIVND (reference sequence). J gave up 4 bases and V 0 bases, and 8 bases lay outside the gene matches. CDR3 residues: CASSIDRRQGFYGYTF. CDR3 DNA sequence: TGTGCCAGTAGTATAGATCGTCGACAGGGCTTCTATGGCTACACCTTC.

The V and J genes are TRBV19 and TRBJ2-1; 9 bases are shared with TRBD2. The CDR3 extends over 15 amino acids. V trimming: 7 bases; J trimming: 1 base; junction bases outside the gene matches: 5. Germline CDR1 and CDR2: LNHDA and SQIVND (reference sequence). The CDR3 DNA reads as TGTGCCAGTACCGCGAGCGGGGGGTCCTACAATGAGCAGTTCTTC. It codes for CASTASGGSYNEQFF.

The chain has TRBV3-1 (or the pseudogene TRBV3-2) and TRBJ2-7, with 12 bases identical to TRBD1. CDR3 size: 14 residues. Germline V gene sequence: CDR1 LGHDT, CDR2 YNNKEL (reference sequence). V lost 7 bases and J lost 7; bases outside the gene matches: 8. The CDR3 loop is CASTEGQGAGEQYV. CDR3 nucleotide sequence: TGTGCCAGCACGGAGGGACAGGGGGCAGGAGAGCAGTACGTC.

The gene calls are TRBV6-2 or TRBV6-3 and TRBJ2-2; TRBD1 matches 7 bases. The CDR3 spans 18 residues. Germline CDR1 and CDR2: MNHEY and SVGEGT. The junction had 12 bases not matched to a gene; V was cut back by 2 bases and J by 3 bases. CDR3 amino acids: CASSYALNRGKDTGELFF. CDR3 sequence (DNA): TGTGCCAGCAGTTACGCCCTCAACAGGGGCAAGGACACCGGGGAGCTGTTTTTT.

This chain joins TRBV5-1 and TRBJ2-5; D remains unclear. CDR1 and CDR2 (germline): SGHRS, YFSETQ. The V end was cut by 0 bases, the J end by 4 bases, with 10 bases between. CDR3 length equals 14 residues. Written as DNA, the CDR3 is TGCGCCAGCAGCTTGGCTCACCCCGGAGAGACCCAGTACTTC. Translated: CASSLAHPGETQYF.

The sample holds a few counts of this clone. The chain employs TRBV4-3 and TRBJ1-5, with 10 positions matching TRBD1. Germline V CDR1 and CDR2: LGHNA, YSLEER. The CDR3 is 15 amino acids. V lost 2 bases and J lost 5; bases outside the gene matches: 3. CDR3 nucleotides: TGCGCCAGCAGCCAACGGACAGGGGGGGATCAGCCCCAGCATTTT. Its translation: CASSQRTGGDQPQHF.

The chain joins TRBV7-2 to TRBJ1-4; D is unclear. CDR1 and CDR2 (germline): SGHTA, FQGNSA. The CDR3 is 15 residues long. The V and J ends lost 3 bases and 6 bases respectively, with 14 bases between them. The CDR3: CASSLSGHPHEKLFF. CDR3 bases: TGTGCCAGCAGCTTGAGTGGTCACCCCCATGAAAAACTGTTTTTT.

J is TRBJ1-4 and V is TRBV5-6; possible D gene TRBD1, 5 bases. V was trimmed by 2 bases and J by 7 bases, leaving 12 bases between them. This CDR3 is 14 amino acids long. The germline V gene encodes CDR1 SGHDT and CDR2 YYEEEE. The DNA for the CDR3 is TGTGCCAGCAGCTTCGGGCAGGGTAGTGAAAAACTGTTTTTT. This encodes CASSFGQGSEKLFF. The complete variable domain, with remaining parts taken from reference TRBV5-6 and TRBJ1-4, reads DAGVTQSPTHLIKTRGQQVTLRCSPKSGHDTVSWYQQALGQGPQFIFQYYEEEERQRGNFPDRFSGHQFPNYSSELNVNALLLGDSALYLCASSFGQGSEKLFFGSGTQLSVL.

V usage is TRBV2 and J usage is TRBJ2-4; 10 bases agree with TRBD1. J gave up 7 bases and V 6 bases, and 15 bases lay outside the gene matches. The CDR3 covers 17 residues. Germline lookup yields CDR1 SNHLY and CDR2 FYNNEI. CDR3 protein: CASSGMWDRGRGNIQYF. CDR3 DNA sequence: TGTGCCAGCAGCGGAATGTGGGACAGGGGACGAGGGAACATTCAGTACTTC.

In this sample, this clone turned up once. This chain connects TRBV3-1 (or the pseudogene TRBV3-2) to TRBJ1-1, with 8 nucleotides matching TRBD1. The CDR3 loop spans 15 amino acids. V gave up 1 base and J gave up 6 bases; unmatched junction bases: 7. The germline V gene has CDR1 LGHDT and CDR2 YNNKEL (reference sequence). CDR3 residues: CASSQVTRTGSEAFF. The CDR3, as DNA: TGTGCCAGCAGCCAAGTTACCCGGACAGGGTCTGAAGCTTTCTTT.

The chain links TRBV5-6 to TRBJ1-4; D unclear. This CDR3 is 14 amino acids long. The V gene lost 0 bases and the J gene lost 10 bases, with 13 bases spanning the gap. Germline loops: CDR1 SGHDT, CDR2 YYEEEE. The CDR3 sequence is CASSLVSGIGKLFF. Here the CDR3 DNA reads TGTGCCAGCAGCTTGGTCAGCGGGATAGGAAAACTGTTTTTT.

The rearrangement links TRBV4-3 to TRBJ1-6, with D possibly TRBD1 on 6 matching bases. The CDR3 runs to 17 residues. Per germline, CDR1 LGHNA and CDR2 YSLEER. Trimming pared 0 bases from V and 8 bases from J, leaving 17 bases between. Here the CDR3 reads CASSQDGGGYEDSPLHF. The CDR3 DNA sequence: TGCGCCAGCAGCCAAGACGGGGGGGGCTACGAGGATTCACCCCTCCACTTT.

This chain's CDR3 is CASSYSGVAGPYEQYV. CDR3 sequence (DNA): TGTGCCAGCAGTTACTCCGGGGTGGCGGGCCCCTACGAGCAGTACGTC. The chain recombines TRBV6-5 with TRBJ2-7, with D possibly TRBD2 on 5 matching bases. V lost 0 bases to trimming and J lost 2 bases, with 14 bases between them. The length of the CDR3 is 16 residues. Germline V gives CDR1 MNHEY, CDR2 SVGAGI.

This clone was counted between two and nine times. The CDR3 is CASSHEDRGNYGYTF. The CDR3 DNA follows: TGTGCCAGCAGCCATGAAGACAGGGGCAACTATGGCTACACCTTC. V is TRBV3-1 (or the pseudogene TRBV3-2) and J is TRBJ1-2; 8 nucleotides align to TRBD1. Losses at the gene ends were 3 bases for V and 2 bases for J; bases not matched to a gene: 5. The CDR3 is 15 residues long. Germline lookup yields CDR1 LGHDT and CDR2 YNNKEL (reference sequence).

This clone has only one observation. This rearrangement joins TRBV27 to TRBJ1-2; no reliable D call. The CDR3 has 14 residues. CDR1 and CDR2 from the germline V gene are MNHEY and SMNVEV (reference sequence). Trimming took 4 bases from V and 4 from J, leaving 13 bases between them. This CDR3 reads CASSSSLGLYGYTF. In DNA, the CDR3 is TGTGCCAGCAGTTCCAGCCTGGGCCTCTATGGCTACACCTTC.

The V and J genes are TRBV15 and TRBJ2-7; D gene unclear. The CDR3 is 18 amino acids. Germline loops: CDR1 LNHNV, CDR2 YYDKDF (reference sequence). The V end lost 0 bases, the J end lost 1 base, and 19 bases lay between the germline ends. In nucleotides, the CDR3 is TGTGCCACCAGCAGAGATTACCCCGGCCTAGTGAGTTCCTACGAGCAGTACGTC. Its protein product is CATSRDYPGLVSSYEQYV.

This chain connects TRBV7-2 to TRBJ2-1, with 10 bases identical to TRBD2. The germline gives CDR1 SGHTA, CDR2 FQGNSA. J was trimmed by 10 bases and V by 3 bases; bases with no gene match: 9. This CDR3 has 15 residues. Here the CDR3 reads CASSFSAGGQNEQFF. Written as DNA, the CDR3 is TGTGCCAGCAGCTTTTCAGCGGGGGGGCAAAACGAGCAGTTCTTC.

The V and J genes are TRBV28 and TRBJ1-6; D might be TRBD1 (6 bases). The CDR3 has 15 amino acids. Germline values: CDR1 MDHEN, CDR2 SYDVKM. Trimming stripped 5 bases from V and 8 bases from J, with 16 bases between. CDR3 in amino acids: CASSLITGYDSPLHF. Written as DNA, the CDR3 is TGTGCCAGCAGTCTCATTACAGGGTATGATTCACCCCTCCACTTT.

The rearrangement links TRBV7-8 to TRBJ1-3; possibly TRBD1 for D (5 bases). V shed 1 base and J shed 8 bases, with 12 bases lying between them. Germline V gene lookup returns CDR1 SGHVS and CDR2 FQNEAQ. CDR3 length: 14 amino acids. The CDR3 is CASSLDYPGDTIYF. As DNA, the CDR3 is TGTGCCAGCAGCTTAGACTACCCGGGGGACACCATATATTTT.